This T cell receptor beta chain is from a study of blood T cell repertoires in COVID-19. The study recruited people aged about 18 to 95 years across approximately 25 US areas. Trimming took 6 bases from V and 5 from J; bases not matched to a gene: 12. Germline V gene sequence: CDR1 LGHDT, CDR2 YNNKEL (reference sequence). The CDR3 runs 15 residues. Some clones are missing from TCRdb's copy, which holds only in-frame ones; the method was immunoSEQ multiplex PCR. The sample has some 180,000 clones; about 88% are singletons. The chain is built from TRBV3-1 (or the pseudogene TRBV3-2) and TRBJ2-7; 8 bases align to TRBD1. What was sequenced was PBMCs or T cells enriched from blood (not recorded which). The receptor's source is a woman aged 40 to 50 in a cohort exposed to, infected with or recovered from COVID-19 (not recorded which). The CDR3 DNA sequence: TGTGCCAGCAGTTACGACAGGGGAGAGATCGACGAGCAGTACTTC. This translates into CASSYDRGEIDEQYF.